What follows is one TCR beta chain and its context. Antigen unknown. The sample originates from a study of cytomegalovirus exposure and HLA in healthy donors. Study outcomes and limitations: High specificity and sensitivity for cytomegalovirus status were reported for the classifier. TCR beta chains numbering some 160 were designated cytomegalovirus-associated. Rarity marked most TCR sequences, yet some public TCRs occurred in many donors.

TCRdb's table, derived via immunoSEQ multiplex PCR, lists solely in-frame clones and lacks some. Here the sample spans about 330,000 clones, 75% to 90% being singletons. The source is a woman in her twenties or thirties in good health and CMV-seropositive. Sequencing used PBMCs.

CDR3 in amino acids: CASSTGHRISGANVLTF. The CDR3 DNA is TGTGCCAGCAGCACCGGACATCGAATCTCTGGGGCCAACGTCCTGACTTTC. This chain joins TRBV27 and TRBJ2-6; D is possibly TRBD1 (5 bases). The CDR3 is 17 amino acids. Germline V lookup: CDR1 MNHEY, CDR2 SMNVEV (reference sequence). Trimming removed 6 bases at V and 0 bases at J, with 15 bases between.